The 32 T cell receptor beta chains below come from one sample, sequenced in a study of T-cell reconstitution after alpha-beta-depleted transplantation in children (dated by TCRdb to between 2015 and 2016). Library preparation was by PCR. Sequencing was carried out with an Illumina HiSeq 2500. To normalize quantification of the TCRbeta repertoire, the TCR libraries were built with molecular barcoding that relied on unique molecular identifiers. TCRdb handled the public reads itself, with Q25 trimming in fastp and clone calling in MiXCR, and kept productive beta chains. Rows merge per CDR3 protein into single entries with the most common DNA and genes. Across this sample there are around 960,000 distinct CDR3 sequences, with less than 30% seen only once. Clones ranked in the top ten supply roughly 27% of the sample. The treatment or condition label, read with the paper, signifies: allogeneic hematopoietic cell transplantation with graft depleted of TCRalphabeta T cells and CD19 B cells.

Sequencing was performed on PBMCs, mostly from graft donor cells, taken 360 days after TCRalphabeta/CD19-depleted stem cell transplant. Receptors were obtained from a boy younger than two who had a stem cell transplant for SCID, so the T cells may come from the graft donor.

The CDR3 region is CATGTDREAYEQYF. As DNA, the CDR3 is TGTGCCACCGGAACCGACAGGGAAGCCTACGAGCAGTACTTC. This rearrangement joins TRBV28 to TRBJ2-7, with 7 nucleotides matching TRBD1. The CDR3 spans 14 residues. After removal of 10 bases from V and 2 bases from J, the junction contained 11 bases not matched to a gene. CDR1 MDHEN and CDR2 SYDVKM come from the germline V gene.

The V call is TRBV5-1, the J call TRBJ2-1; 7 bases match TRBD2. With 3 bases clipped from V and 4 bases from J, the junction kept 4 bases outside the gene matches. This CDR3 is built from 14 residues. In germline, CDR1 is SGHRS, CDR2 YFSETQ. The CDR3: CASSSSRGYNEQFF. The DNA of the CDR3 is TGCGCCAGCAGCTCCTCGCGGGGGTACAATGAGCAGTTCTTC.

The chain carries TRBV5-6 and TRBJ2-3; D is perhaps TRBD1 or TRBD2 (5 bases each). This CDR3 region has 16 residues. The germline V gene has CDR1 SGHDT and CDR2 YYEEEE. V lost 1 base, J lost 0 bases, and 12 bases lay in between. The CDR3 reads CASSLLGGSSTDTQYF. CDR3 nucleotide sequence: TGTGCCAGCAGCTTGCTTGGGGGATCTAGCACAGATACGCAGTATTTT.

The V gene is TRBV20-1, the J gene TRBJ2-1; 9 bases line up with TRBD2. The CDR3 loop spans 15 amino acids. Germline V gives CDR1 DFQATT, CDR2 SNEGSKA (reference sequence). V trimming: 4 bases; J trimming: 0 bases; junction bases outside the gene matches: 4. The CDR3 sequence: CSAKGLASSYNEQFF. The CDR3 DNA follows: TGCAGTGCTAAAGGACTAGCGAGCTCCTACAATGAGCAGTTCTTC.

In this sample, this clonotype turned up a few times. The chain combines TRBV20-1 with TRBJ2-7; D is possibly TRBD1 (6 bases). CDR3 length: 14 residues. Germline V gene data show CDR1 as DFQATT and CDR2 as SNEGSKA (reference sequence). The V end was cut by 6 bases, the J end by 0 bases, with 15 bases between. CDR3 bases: TGCAGTGCCCGATGGACAGACCCCTCCTACGAGCAGTACTTC. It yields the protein CSARWTDPSYEQYF.

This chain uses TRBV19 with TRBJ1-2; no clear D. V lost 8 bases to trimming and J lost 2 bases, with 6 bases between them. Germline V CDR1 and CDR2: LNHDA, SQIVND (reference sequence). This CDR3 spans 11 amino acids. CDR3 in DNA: TGTGCCAGTCTCCAGAACTATGGCTACACCTTC. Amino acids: CASLQNYGYTF.

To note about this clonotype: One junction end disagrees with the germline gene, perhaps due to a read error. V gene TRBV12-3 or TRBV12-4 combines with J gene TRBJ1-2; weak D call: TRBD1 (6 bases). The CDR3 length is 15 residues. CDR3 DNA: TGTGCCAGCAGCCGCGGACAGCCCCGGATCTATGCCTACACCTTC. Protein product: CASSRGQPRIYAYTF.

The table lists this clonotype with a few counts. DNA of the CDR3: TGTGCCAGCAGTTTCCACCCCTACGAGCAGTACTTC. It specifies CASSFHPYEQYF. The genes are TRBV12-3 or TRBV12-4 and TRBJ2-7; no definite D call. V was cut by 3 bases and J by 2 bases, with 5 bases left in between. There are 12 residues in the CDR3.

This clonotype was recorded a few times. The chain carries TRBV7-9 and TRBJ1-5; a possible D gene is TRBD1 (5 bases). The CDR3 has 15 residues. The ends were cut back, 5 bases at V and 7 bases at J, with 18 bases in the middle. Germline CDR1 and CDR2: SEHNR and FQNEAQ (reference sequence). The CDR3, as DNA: TGTGCCAGCAGCCCGGGGGGGGTCCGGGGGCAGCCCCAGCATTTT. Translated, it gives CASSPGGVRGQPQHF.

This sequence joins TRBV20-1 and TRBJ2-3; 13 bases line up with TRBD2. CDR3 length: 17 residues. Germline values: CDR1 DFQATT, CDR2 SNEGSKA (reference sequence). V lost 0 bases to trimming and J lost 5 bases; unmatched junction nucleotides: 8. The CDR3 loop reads CSARDPILAGGRDTQYF. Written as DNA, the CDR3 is TGCAGTGCTAGAGATCCCATACTAGCGGGGGGGAGAGATACGCAGTATTTT.

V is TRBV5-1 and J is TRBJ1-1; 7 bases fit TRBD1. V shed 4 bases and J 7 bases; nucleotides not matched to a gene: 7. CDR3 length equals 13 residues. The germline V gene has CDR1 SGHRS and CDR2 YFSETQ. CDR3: CASSTSTGIEAFF. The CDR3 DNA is TGCGCCAGCAGCACCTCGACAGGGATTGAAGCTTTCTTT.

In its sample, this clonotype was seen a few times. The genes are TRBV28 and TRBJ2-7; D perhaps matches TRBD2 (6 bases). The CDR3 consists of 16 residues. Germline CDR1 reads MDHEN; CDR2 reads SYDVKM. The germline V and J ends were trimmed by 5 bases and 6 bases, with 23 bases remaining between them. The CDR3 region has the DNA TGTGCCAGCAGTCCCGCTGGGGAGGCAAGGGTACTCGAGCAGTACTTC. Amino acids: CASSPAGEARVLEQYF.

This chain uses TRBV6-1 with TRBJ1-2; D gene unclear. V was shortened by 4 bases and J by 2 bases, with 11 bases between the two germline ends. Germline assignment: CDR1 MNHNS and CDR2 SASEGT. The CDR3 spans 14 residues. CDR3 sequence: CASSAVGLNYGYTF. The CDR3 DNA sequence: TGTGCCAGCAGTGCCGTCGGACTAAACTATGGCTACACCTTC.

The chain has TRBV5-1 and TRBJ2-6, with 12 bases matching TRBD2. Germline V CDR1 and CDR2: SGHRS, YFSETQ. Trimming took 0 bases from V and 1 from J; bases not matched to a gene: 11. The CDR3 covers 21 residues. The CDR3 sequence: CASSLVATSGGLRSGANVLTF. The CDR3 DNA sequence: TGCGCCAGCAGCTTGGTAGCGACTAGCGGGGGACTCAGGTCTGGGGCCAACGTCCTGACTTTC.

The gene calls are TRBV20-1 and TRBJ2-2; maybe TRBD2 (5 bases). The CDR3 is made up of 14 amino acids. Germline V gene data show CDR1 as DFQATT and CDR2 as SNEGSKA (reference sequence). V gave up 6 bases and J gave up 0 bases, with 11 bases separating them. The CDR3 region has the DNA TGCAGTGCGGCGGACTTCACGAACACCGGGGAGCTGTTTTTT. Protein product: CSAADFTNTGELFF.

The CDR3 region has the DNA TGCGCCAGCAGCCAAGGTTCAGGGGGGTGGGATGAGCAGTTCTTC. It translates to CASSQGSGGWDEQFF. The genes are TRBV4-1 and TRBJ2-1, with D tentatively TRBD1 (7 bases). This CDR3 contains 15 residues. Germline CDR1 is MGHRA and CDR2 is YSYEKL. The ends were cut back, 1 base at V and 8 bases at J, with 15 bases in the middle.

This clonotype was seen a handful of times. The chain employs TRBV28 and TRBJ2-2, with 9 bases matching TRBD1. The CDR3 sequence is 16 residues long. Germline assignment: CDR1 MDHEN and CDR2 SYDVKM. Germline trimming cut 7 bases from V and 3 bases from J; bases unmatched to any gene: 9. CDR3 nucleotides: TGTGCCAGCACTCAAACCGGGACAGGGTACACCGGGGAGCTGTTTTTT. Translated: CASTQTGTGYTGELFF.

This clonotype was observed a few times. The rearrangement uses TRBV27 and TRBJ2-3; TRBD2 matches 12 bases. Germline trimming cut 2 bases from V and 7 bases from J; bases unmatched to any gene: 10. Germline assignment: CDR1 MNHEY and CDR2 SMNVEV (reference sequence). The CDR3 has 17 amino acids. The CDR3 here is CASSLRSSGGAGNTQYF. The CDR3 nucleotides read TGTGCCAGCAGTTTAAGGTCTAGCGGGGGGGCAGGAAATACGCAGTATTTT.

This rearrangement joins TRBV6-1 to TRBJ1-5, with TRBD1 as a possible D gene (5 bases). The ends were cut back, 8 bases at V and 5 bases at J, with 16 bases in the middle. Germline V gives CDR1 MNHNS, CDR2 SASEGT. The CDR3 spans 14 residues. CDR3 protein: CASVEGGGHQPQHF. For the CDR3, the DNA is TGTGCCAGCGTCGAGGGCGGGGGACATCAGCCCCAGCATTTT.

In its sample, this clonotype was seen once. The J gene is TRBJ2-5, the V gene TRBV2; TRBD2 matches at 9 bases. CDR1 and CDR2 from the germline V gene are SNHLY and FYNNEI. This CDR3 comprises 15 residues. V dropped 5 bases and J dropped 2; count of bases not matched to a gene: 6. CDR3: CASSNSGGPQETQYF. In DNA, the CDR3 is TGTGCCAGCAGTAATAGCGGGGGTCCTCAAGAGACCCAGTACTTC.

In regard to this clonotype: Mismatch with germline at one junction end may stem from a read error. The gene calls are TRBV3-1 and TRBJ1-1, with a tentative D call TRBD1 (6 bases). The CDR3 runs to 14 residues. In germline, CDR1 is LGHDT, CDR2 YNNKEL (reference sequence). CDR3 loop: CASSGGGLKTEAFF. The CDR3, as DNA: TGTGCCAGCAGCGGGGGGGGCTTGAAGACTGAAGCTTTCTTT.

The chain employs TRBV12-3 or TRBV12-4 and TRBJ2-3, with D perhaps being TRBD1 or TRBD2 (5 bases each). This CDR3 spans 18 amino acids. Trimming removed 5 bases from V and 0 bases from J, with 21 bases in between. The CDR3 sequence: CASSPNPGTDHSTDTQYF. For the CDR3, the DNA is TGTGCCAGCAGTCCCAACCCAGGGACGGATCATAGCACAGATACGCAGTATTTT.

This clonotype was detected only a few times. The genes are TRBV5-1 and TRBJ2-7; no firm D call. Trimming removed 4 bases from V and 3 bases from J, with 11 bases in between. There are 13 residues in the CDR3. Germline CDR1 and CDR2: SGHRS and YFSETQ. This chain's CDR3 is CASSDGPDYEQYF. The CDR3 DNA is TGCGCCAGCAGCGACGGACCCGACTACGAGCAGTACTTC.

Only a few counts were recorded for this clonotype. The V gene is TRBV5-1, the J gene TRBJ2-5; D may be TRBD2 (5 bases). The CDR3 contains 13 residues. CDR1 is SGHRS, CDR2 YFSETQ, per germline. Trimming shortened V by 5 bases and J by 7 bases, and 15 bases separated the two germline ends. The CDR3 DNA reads TGCGCCAGCAGTAACCGGGCGGCGGGGACCCAGTACTTC. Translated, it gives CASSNRAAGTQYF.

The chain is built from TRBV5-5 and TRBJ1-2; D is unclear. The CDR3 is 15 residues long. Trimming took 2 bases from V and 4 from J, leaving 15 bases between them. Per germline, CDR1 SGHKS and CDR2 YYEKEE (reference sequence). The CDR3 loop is CASSFAEGVGYGYTF. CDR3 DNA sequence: TGTGCCAGCAGCTTTGCCGAAGGCGTCGGCTATGGCTACACCTTC.

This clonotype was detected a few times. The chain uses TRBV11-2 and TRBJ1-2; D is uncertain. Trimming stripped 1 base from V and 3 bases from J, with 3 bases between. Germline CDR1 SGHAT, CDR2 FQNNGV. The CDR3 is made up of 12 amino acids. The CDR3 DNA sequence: TGTGCCAGCAGCTTAGTAGACTATGGCTACACCTTC. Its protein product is CASSLVDYGYTF.

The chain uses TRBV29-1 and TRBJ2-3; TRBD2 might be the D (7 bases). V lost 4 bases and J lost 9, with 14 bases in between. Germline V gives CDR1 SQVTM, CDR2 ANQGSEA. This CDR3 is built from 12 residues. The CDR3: CSVGGGPGTQYF. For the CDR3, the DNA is TGCAGCGTTGGGGGGGGGCCAGGGACGCAGTATTTT.

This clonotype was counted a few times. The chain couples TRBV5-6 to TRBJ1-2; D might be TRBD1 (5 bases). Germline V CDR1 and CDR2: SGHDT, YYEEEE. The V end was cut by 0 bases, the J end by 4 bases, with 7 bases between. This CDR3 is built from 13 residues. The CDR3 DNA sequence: TGTGCCAGCAGCTTGGGGGGGACCTATGGCTACACCTTC. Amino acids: CASSLGGTYGYTF.

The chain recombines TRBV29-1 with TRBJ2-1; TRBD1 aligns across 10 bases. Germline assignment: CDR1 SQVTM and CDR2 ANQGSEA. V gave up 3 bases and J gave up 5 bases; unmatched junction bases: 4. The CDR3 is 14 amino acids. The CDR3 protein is CSVDDRGPNNEQFF. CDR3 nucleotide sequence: TGCAGCGTTGACGACAGGGGGCCGAACAATGAGCAGTTCTTC.

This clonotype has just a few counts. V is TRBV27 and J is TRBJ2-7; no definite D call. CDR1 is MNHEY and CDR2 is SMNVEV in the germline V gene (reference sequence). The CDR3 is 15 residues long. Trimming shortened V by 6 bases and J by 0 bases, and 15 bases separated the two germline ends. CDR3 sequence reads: CASRELGRSSYEQYF. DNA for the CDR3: TGTGCCAGCAGGGAACTTGGACGGAGCTCCTACGAGCAGTACTTC.

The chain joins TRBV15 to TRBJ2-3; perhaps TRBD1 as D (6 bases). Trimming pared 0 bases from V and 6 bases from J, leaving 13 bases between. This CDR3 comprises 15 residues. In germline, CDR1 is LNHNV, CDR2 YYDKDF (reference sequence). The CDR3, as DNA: TGTGCCACCAGCAGAGATCAGGGGCTGGGCGATACGCAGTATTTT. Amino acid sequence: CATSRDQGLGDTQYF.

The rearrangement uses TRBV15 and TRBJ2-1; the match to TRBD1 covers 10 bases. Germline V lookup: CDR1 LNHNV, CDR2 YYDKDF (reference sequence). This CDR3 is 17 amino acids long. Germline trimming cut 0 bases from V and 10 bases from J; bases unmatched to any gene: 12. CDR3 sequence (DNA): TGTGCCACCAGCAGAGATCCCGGGACAGGGGATAGGGGCGAGCAGTTCTTC. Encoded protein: CATSRDPGTGDRGEQFF.